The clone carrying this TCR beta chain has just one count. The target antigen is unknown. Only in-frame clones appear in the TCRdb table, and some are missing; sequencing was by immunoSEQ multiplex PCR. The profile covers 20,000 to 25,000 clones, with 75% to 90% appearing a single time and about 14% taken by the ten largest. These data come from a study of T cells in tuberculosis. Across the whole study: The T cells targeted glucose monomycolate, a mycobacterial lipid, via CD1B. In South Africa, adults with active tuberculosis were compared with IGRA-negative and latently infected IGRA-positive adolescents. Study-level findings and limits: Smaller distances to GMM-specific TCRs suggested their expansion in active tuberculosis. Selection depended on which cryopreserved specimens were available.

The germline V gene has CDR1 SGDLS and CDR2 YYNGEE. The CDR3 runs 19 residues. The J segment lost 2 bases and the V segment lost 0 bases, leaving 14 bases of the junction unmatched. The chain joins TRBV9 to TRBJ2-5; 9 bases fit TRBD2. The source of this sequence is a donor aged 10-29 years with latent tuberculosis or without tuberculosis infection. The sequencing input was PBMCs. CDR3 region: CASSVATTGASGDQETQYF. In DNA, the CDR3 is TGTGCCAGCAGCGTAGCTACGACGGGGGCTAGCGGGGATCAAGAGACCCAGTACTTC.